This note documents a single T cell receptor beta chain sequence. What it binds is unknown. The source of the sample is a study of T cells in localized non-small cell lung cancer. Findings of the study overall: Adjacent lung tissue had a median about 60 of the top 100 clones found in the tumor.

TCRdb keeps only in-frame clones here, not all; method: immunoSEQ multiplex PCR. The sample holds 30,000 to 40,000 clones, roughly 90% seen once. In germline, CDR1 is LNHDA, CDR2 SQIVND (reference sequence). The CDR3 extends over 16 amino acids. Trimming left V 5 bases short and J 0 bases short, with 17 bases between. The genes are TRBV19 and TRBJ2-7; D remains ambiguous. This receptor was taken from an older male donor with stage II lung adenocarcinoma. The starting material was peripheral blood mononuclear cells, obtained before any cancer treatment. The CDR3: CASSLSVTTLSYEQYF. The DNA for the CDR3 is TGTGCCAGTAGTTTATCGGTAACAACGCTCTCCTACGAGCAGTACTTC.